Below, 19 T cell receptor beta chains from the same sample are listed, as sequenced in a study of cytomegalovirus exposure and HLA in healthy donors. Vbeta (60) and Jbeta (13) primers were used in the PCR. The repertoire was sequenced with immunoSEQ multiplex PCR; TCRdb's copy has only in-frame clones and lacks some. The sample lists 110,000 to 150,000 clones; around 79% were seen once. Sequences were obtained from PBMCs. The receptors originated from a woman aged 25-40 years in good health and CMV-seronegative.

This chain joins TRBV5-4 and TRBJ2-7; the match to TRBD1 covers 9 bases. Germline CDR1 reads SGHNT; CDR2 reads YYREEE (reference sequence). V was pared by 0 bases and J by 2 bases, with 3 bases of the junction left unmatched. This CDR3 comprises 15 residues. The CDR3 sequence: CASSLEQGATYEQYF. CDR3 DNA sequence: TGTGCCAGCAGCTTGGAACAGGGGGCCACCTACGAGCAGTACTTC.

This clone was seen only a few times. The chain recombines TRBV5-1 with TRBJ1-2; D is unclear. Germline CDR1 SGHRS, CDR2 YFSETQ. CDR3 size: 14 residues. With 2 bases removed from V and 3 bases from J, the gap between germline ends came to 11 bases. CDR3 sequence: CASSFGGWDYGYTF. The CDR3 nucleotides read TGCGCCAGCAGCTTTGGAGGATGGGACTATGGCTACACCTTC.

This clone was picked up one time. CDR3 sequence reads: CASSEFDRVAGELFF. Written as DNA, the CDR3 is TGTGCCAGCAGTGAGTTTGACAGGGTCGCCGGGGAGCTGTTTTTT. This chain joins TRBV6-1 and TRBJ2-2; 7 nucleotides match TRBD1. Germline loops: CDR1 MNHNS, CDR2 SASEGT. The CDR3 has 15 residues. Trimming cost V 3 bases and J 6 bases; bases outside gene matches: 7.

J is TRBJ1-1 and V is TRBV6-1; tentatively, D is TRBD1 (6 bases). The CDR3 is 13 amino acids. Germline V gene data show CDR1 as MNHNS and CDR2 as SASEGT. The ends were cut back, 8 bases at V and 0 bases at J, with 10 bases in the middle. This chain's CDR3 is CASGQILNTEAFF. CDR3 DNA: TGTGCCAGCGGACAGATCTTGAACACTGAAGCTTTCTTT.

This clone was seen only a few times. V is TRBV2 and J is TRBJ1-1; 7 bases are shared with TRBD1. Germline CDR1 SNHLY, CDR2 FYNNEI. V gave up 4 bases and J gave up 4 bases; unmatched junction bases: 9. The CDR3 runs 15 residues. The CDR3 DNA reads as TGTGCCAGCAGTGCTGACAGGGTATCGAGCACTGAAGCTTTCTTT. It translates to CASSADRVSSTEAFF.

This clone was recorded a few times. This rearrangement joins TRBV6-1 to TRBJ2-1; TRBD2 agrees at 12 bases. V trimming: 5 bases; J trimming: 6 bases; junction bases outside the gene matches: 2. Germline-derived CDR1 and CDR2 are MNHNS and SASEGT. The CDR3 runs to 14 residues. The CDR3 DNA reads TGTGCCAGCAGTCCTAGCGGGGGGGCCAATGAGCAGTTCTTC. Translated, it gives CASSPSGGANEQFF.

CDR3: CASSQYLGEKLFF. CDR3 DNA sequence: TGCGCCAGCAGCCAGTATCTAGGTGAAAAACTGTTTTTT. The rearrangement uses TRBV4-3 and TRBJ1-4; D remains unclear. Germline-derived CDR1 and CDR2 are LGHNA and YSLEER. The CDR3 is 13 residues long. V dropped 3 bases and J dropped 7 bases, with 9 bases sitting between them.

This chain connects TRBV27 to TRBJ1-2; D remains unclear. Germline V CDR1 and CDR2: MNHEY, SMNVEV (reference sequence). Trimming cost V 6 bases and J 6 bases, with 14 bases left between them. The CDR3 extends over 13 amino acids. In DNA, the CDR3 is TGTGCCAGCAGGCCGGGTCTGAGCGATGGCTACACCTTC. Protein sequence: CASRPGLSDGYTF.

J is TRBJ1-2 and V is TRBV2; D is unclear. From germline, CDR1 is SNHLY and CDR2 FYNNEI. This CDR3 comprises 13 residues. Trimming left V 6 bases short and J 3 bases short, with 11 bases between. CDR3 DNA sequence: TGTGCCAGCAGCGCGTTGTCGTACTATGGCTACACCTTC. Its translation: CASSALSYYGYTF.

The CDR3 nucleotides read TGTGCCAGCTCACAGATCAGCCAGGCCGAGCAGTACTTC. As protein: CASSQISQAEQYF. The chain links TRBV7-2 to TRBJ2-7; no definite D call. Per germline, CDR1 SGHTA and CDR2 FQGNSA. V lost 8 bases and J 6 bases, leaving 17 bases between the germline ends. The CDR3 loop spans 13 amino acids.

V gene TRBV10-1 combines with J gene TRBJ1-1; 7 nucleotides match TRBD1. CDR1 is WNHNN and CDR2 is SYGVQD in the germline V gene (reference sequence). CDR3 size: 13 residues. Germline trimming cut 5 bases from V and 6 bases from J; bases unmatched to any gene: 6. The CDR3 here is CASSINRGSEAFF. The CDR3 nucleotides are TGCGCCAGCAGTATCAACAGGGGCTCTGAAGCTTTCTTT.

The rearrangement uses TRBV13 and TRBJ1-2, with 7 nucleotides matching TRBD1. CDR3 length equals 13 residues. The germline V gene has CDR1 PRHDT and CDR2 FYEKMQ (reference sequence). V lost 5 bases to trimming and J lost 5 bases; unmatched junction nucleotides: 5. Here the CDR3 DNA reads TGTGCCAGCAGCACTCAGGGACAGTATGGCTACACCTTC. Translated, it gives CASSTQGQYGYTF.

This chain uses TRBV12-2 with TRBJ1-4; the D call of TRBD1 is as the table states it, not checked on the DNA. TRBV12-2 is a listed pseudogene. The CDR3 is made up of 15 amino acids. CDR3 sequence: CASRLWTGGGEKLFF. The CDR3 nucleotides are TGTGCAAGTCGCCTATGGACAGGGGGCGGTGAAAAACTGTTTTTT.

Here the CDR3 reads CASRESGGATDTQYF. As DNA, the CDR3 is TGTGCCAGCAGGGAGAGCGGGGGGGCAACAGATACGCAGTATTTT. This chain connects TRBV14 to TRBJ2-3, with 10 bases aligning to TRBD2. V trimming: 6 bases; J trimming: 3 bases; junction bases outside the gene matches: 6. CDR1 is SGHDN and CDR2 is FVKESK in the germline V gene. CDR3 length: 15 amino acids.

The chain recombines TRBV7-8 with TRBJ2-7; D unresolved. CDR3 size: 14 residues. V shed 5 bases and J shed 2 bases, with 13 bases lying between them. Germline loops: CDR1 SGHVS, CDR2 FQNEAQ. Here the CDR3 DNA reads TGTGCCAGCAGCCCCGTGAGTCGGGCCTACGAGCAGTACTTC. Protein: CASSPVSRAYEQYF.

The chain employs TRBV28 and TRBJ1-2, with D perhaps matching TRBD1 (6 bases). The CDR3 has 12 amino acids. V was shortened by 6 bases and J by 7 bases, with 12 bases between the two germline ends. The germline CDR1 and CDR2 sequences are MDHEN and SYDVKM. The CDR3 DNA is TGTGCCAGCAGCTCGGGACATTCTGGCTACACCTTC. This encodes CASSSGHSGYTF.

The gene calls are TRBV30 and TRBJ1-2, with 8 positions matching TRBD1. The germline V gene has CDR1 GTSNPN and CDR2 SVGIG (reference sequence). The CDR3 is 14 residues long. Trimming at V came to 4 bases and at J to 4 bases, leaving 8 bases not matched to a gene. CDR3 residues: CAWTDRGISYGYTF. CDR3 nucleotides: TGTGCCTGGACAGACAGGGGAATTTCCTATGGCTACACCTTC.

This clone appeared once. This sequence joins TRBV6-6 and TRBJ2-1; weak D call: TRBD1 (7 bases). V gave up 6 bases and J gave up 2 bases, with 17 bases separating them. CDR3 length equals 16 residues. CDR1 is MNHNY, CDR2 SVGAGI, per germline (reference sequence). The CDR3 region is CASSPRETGPYNEQFF. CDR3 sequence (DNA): TGTGCCAGCAGCCCTCGGGAGACAGGGCCCTACAATGAGCAGTTCTTC.

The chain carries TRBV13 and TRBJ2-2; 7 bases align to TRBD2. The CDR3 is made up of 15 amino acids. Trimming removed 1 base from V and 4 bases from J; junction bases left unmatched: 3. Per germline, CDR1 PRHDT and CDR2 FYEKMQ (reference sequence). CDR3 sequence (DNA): TGTGCCAGCAGCTTAGTTCCGGGGGGCACCGGGGAGCTGTTTTTT. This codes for CASSLVPGGTGELFF.